The 14 T cell receptor beta chains presented below share a single source sample, sequenced in a study of technical replicates of blood from a few donors. Repertoires were generated with immunoSEQ multiplex PCR, while TCRdb's copy carries only in-frame clones and drops some. The data hold under 20,000 clones, with approximately 88% observed a single time. Sample: PBMCs. All receptors derive from a human donor in good health.

The rearrangement joins TRBV7-9 to TRBJ2-7; TRBD1 matches 7 bases. The CDR3 length is 14 residues. After removal of 3 bases from V and 5 bases from J, the junction contained 7 bases not matched to a gene. The germline V gene encodes CDR1 SEHNR and CDR2 FQNEAQ (reference sequence). CDR3 loop: CASSFFTGTDEQYF. Written as DNA, the CDR3 is TGTGCCAGCAGCTTTTTTACCGGGACAGACGAGCAGTACTTC. Variable domain in full (rest from reference TRBV7-9 and TRBJ2-7): DTGVSQNPRHKITKRGQNVTFRCDPISEHNRLYWYRQTLGQGPEFLTYFQNEAQLEKSRLLSDRFSAERPKGSFSTLEIQRTEQGDSAMYLCASSFFTGTDEQYFGPGTRLTVT.

V usage is TRBV28 and J usage is TRBJ2-5; 8 bases map to TRBD1. CDR1 and CDR2 (germline): MDHEN, SYDVKM. Trimming cost V 5 bases and J 3 bases; bases outside gene matches: 2. CDR3 length: 13 residues. CDR3 amino acids: CASSPQGEETQYF. CDR3 nucleotides: TGTGCCAGCAGTCCACAGGGGGAAGAGACCCAGTACTTC.

The rearrangement uses TRBV6-1 and TRBJ1-1; a weak D match, TRBD1 (5 bases). Germline V gives CDR1 MNHNS, CDR2 SASEGT. The CDR3 is made up of 12 amino acids. Trimming cost V 6 bases and J 5 bases, with 10 bases left between them. The CDR3 loop is CASSEKGTEAFF. The CDR3 DNA follows: TGTGCCAGCAGCGAAAAGGGGACTGAAGCTTTCTTT.

The CDR3 DNA follows: TGTGCCAGCAGCAAAGCCCCAGGGGAGCGGGATATGAGGGTTTACGCGCAGTATTTT. Translated, it gives CASSKAPGERDMRVYAQYF. The chain uses TRBV21-1 and TRBJ2-3; the table's D call, TRBD2, was not checked against the DNA. TRBV21-1 is a pseudogene segment. The CDR3 has 19 amino acids.

The chain is built from TRBV9 and TRBJ2-3, with D possibly matching TRBD2 (5 bases). Trimming shortened V by 0 bases and J by 1 base, and 9 bases separated the two germline ends. Germline CDR1 reads SGDLS; CDR2 reads YYNGEE. CDR3 size: 15 residues. The CDR3 DNA is TGTGCCAGCAGCGTAGCCCCGAGGGGCACAGATACGCAGTATTTT. Encoded protein: CASSVAPRGTDTQYF.

J is TRBJ2-3 and V is TRBV29-1; 11 bases fit TRBD1. This CDR3 spans 14 amino acids. The germline gives CDR1 SQVTM, CDR2 ANQGSEA. With V trimmed by 0 bases and J by 6 bases, 2 bases remained unmatched. The CDR3 DNA sequence: TGCAGCGTTGAAGAAGGGACAGGGGGGGATACGCAGTATTTT. Translated, it gives CSVEEGTGGDTQYF.

The gene calls are TRBV6-1 and TRBJ1-1, with a weak D call TRBD1 (5 bases). The CDR3 loop spans 14 amino acids. Deletions cut 3 bases from V and 5 bases from J, with 13 bases between. The germline gives CDR1 MNHNS, CDR2 SASEGT. The CDR3 coding sequence is TGTGCCAGCAGTGACCACTCACAGGAGACTGAAGCTTTCTTT. This sequence encodes CASSDHSQETEAFF.

The J gene is TRBJ2-7, the V gene TRBV6-5; no definite D call. This CDR3 comprises 11 residues. Germline assignment: CDR1 MNHEY and CDR2 SVGAGI. V was pared by 5 bases and J by 7 bases, with 9 bases between. CDR3 sequence reads: CASSTAREQYF. The CDR3, as DNA: TGTGCCAGCAGTACAGCCCGAGAGCAGTACTTC.

This clone showed up just a few times. The chain couples TRBV4-2 to TRBJ2-7; weak D call: TRBD2 (5 bases). In germline, CDR1 is LGHNA, CDR2 YNFKEQ. The CDR3 consists of 15 residues. V lost 4 bases to trimming and J lost 6 bases, with 19 bases between them. This CDR3 reads CASSPKESGAPEQYF. CDR3 DNA sequence: TGTGCCAGCAGCCCAAAGGAGAGCGGAGCCCCCGAGCAGTACTTC.

The chain recombines TRBV19 with TRBJ2-3, with 9 positions matching TRBD2. Germline assignment: CDR1 LNHDA and CDR2 SQIVND (reference sequence). V lost 1 base, J lost 8 bases, and 13 bases stayed unmatched. CDR3 size: 17 residues. For the CDR3, the DNA is TGTGCCAGTAGTATAGGTCAGGGGACTAGCAGGACTTTTACGCAGTATTTT. Amino acid sequence: CASSIGQGTSRTFTQYF.

This chain's CDR3 is CSALPGVGNTEAFF. CDR3 coding DNA: TGCAGCGCCCTACCGGGGGTAGGGAACACTGAAGCTTTCTTT. V and J are TRBV29-1 and TRBJ1-1, with a tentative D call TRBD1 (5 bases). The CDR3 is 14 residues long. V shed 7 bases and J shed 1 base, with 16 bases lying between them. The germline V gene encodes CDR1 SQVTM and CDR2 ANQGSEA.

J is TRBJ2-3 and V is TRBV4-1, with D perhaps TRBD1 (5 bases). Between the trimmed V and J ends, which lost 0 bases and 2 bases, there was a span of 15 bases. The CDR3 runs 17 residues. Germline V gives CDR1 MGHRA, CDR2 YSYEKL. The CDR3 DNA reads TGCGCCAGCAGCCAAGATCTAGGGGTTGTTTCCACAGATACGCAGTATTTT. This codes for CASSQDLGVVSTDTQYF.

CDR3 DNA: TGCAGCGTGACAGGGGACCCCACAGATACGCAGTATTTT. Translation gives CSVTGDPTDTQYF. The chain employs TRBV29-1 and TRBJ2-3, with 8 bases matching TRBD1. CDR3 length equals 13 residues. Trimming at V came to 6 bases and at J to 2 bases, leaving 4 bases not matched to a gene. The germline V gene encodes CDR1 SQVTM and CDR2 ANQGSEA.

V is TRBV5-1 and J is TRBJ1-4; D is possibly TRBD1 (5 bases). CDR1 SGHRS and CDR2 YFSETQ come from the germline V gene. Between the trimmed V and J ends, which lost 0 bases and 5 bases, there was a span of 14 bases. This CDR3 is 16 amino acids long. CDR3 amino acids: CASSLGHMAGNEKLFF. CDR3 DNA sequence: TGCGCCAGCAGCTTGGGACATATGGCAGGGAATGAAAAACTGTTTTTT. The entire variable domain, with the rest obtained from reference TRBV5-1 and TRBJ1-4, is as follows: KAGVTQTPRYLIKTRGQQVTLSCSPISGHRSVSWYQQTPGQGLQFLFEYFSETQRNKGNFPGRFSGRQFSNSRSEMNVSTLELGDSALYLCASSLGHMAGNEKLFFGSGTQLSVL.